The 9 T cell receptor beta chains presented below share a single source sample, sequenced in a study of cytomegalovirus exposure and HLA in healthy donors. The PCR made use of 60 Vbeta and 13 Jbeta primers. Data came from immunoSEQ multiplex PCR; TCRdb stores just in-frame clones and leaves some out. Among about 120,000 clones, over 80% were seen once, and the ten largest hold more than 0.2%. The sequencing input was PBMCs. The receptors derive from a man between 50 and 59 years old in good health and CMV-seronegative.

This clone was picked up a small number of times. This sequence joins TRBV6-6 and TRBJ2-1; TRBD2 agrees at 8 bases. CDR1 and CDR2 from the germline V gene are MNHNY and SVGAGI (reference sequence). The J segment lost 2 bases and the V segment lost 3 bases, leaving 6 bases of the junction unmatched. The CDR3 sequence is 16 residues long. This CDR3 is CASSYPSGSPYNEQFF. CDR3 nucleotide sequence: TGTGCCAGCAGTTATCCGAGCGGGAGCCCCTACAATGAGCAGTTCTTC.

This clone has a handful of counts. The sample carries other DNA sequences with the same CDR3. The CDR3 DNA reads as TGTGCCAGCAGCTCCGGGACTGGGGGTTATGGCTACACCTTC. Translation: CASSSGTGGYGYTF. The chain recombines TRBV5-6 with TRBJ1-2; D is possibly TRBD1 (5 bases). This CDR3 contains 14 residues. Germline V lookup: CDR1 SGHDT, CDR2 YYEEEE. Trimming took off 3 bases at V and 5 bases at J, with 14 bases between the two ends.

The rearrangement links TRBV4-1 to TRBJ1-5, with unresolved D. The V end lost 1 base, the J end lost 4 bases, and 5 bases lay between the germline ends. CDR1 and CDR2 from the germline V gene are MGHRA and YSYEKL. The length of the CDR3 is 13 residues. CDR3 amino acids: CASSQVRNQPQHF. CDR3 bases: TGCGCCAGCAGCCAAGTGAGGAATCAGCCCCAGCATTTT.

CDR3 DNA: TGCGCCAGCAGCCAAGTCTGGGGCGCAGGTAACAATGAGCAGTTCTTC. Its protein is CASSQVWGAGNNEQFF. The rearrangement links TRBV4-3 to TRBJ2-1; D perhaps matches TRBD1 (5 bases). Germline loops: CDR1 LGHNA, CDR2 YSLEER. The V and J ends lost 1 base and 5 bases respectively, with 15 bases between them. This CDR3 comprises 16 residues.

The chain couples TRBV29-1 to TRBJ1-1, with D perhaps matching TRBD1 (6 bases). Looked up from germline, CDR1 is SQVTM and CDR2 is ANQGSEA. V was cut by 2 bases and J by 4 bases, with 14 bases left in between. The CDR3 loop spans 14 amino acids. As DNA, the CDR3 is TGCAGCGTTGAACAGGGGAGAGTAGGCACTGAAGCTTTCTTT. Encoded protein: CSVEQGRVGTEAFF.

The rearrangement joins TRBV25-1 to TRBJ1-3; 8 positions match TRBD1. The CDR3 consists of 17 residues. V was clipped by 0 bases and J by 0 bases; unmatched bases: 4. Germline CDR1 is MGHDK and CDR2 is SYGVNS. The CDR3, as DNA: TGTGCCAGCAGTGAATACAGAGGGACAGGCTCTGGAAACACCATATATTTT. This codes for CASSEYRGTGSGNTIYF.

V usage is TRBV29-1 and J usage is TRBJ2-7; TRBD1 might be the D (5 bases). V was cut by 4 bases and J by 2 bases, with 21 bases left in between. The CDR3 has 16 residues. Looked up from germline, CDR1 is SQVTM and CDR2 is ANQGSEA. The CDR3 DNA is TGCAGCGTTGTATTCTTGGTGTCAGGGCATACCTACGAGCAGTACTTC. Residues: CSVVFLVSGHTYEQYF.

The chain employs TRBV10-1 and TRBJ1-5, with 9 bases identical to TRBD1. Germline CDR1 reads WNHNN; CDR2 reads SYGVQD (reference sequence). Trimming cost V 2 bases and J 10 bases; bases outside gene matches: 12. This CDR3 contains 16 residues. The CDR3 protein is CASSEPRDRERGPQHF. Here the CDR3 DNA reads TGCGCCAGCAGTGAGCCCCGGGACAGGGAAAGAGGACCCCAGCATTTT.

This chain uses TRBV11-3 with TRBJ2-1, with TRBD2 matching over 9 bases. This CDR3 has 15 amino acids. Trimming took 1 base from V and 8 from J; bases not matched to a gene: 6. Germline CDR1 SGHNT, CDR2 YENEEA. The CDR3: CASSLGGAGGDEQFF. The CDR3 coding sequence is TGTGCCAGCAGCTTAGGGGGAGCGGGAGGCGATGAGCAGTTCTTC.